This TCR beta chain was identified during a study of cytomegalovirus exposure and HLA in healthy donors. Germline V gives CDR1 SGHTA, CDR2 FQGTGA. The CDR3 has 13 amino acids. V gave up 5 bases and J gave up 4 bases; unmatched junction bases: 2. The PCR ran on 60 Vbeta and 13 Jbeta primers. TCRdb's copy holds only in-frame clones and misses some; the assay was immunoSEQ multiplex PCR. Among tens of thousands of clones listed, roughly three quarters were seen once. Sequences were obtained from PBMCs. The chain joins TRBV7-3 to TRBJ1-1; 9 positions match TRBD1. The TCR sequence derives from a woman younger than 45 in good health and CMV-seropositive. In nucleotides, the CDR3 is TGTGCCAGCAGCCCGACAGGGGGCACTGAAGCTTTCTTT. This gives the protein CASSPTGGTEAFF.